The TCR beta chain under discussion was sequenced for a study of control samples from healthy donors and cancer patients. Trimming took off 3 bases at V and 10 bases at J, with 10 bases between the two ends. Germline assignment: CDR1 GTSNPN and CDR2 SVGIG (reference sequence). CDR3 size: 11 residues. The protocol was immunoSEQ multiplex PCR, while the TCRdb copy is restricted to in-frame clones and leaves out a portion. Here the sample spans approximately 130,000 clones, approximately 87% being singletons. The rearrangement joins TRBV30 to TRBJ2-1; unclear D gene. Sequencing was done on a sample of blood. The receptor was isolated from a man aged 25-45 years in good health. The CDR3 DNA sequence: TGTGCCTGGAGCCCCGCCAGGGAGCAGTTCTTC. It codes for CAWSPAREQFF.